These 17 T cell receptor beta chains came from one sample sequenced in a study of cytomegalovirus exposure and HLA in healthy donors. Use of 60 Vbeta and 13 Jbeta primers characterized the PCR. Using immunoSEQ multiplex PCR, the repertoire was profiled, and TCRdb retains in-frame clones only, with some absent. The sample yields about 150,000 clones, 70% to 80% seen once. The sequenced sample consisted of PBMCs. The receptors shown here come from a woman aged 40 to 49 in good health and CMV-seronegative.

The V call is TRBV5-1, the J call TRBJ1-5; tentatively, D is TRBD1 (6 bases). V shed 0 bases and J shed 3 bases, with 10 bases lying between them. This CDR3 comprises 15 residues. CDR1 and CDR2 (germline): SGHRS, YFSETQ. In DNA, the CDR3 is TGCGCCAGCAGCTTGGGGACAGATTCCAATCAGCCCCAGCATTTT. Encoded protein: CASSLGTDSNQPQHF.

The chain joins TRBV19 to TRBJ2-7; the D gene is possibly TRBD2 (6 bases). The CDR3 runs to 14 residues. Looked up from germline, CDR1 is LNHDA and CDR2 is SQIVND (reference sequence). The V end lost 5 bases, the J end lost 5 bases, and 16 bases lay between the germline ends. CDR3 sequence: CASSSGDSPHEQYF. In DNA form, the CDR3 reads TGTGCCAGTAGTTCGGGAGACAGCCCCCACGAGCAGTACTTC.

V and J are TRBV28 and TRBJ1-2, with TRBD1 matching over 8 bases. Germline CDR1 and CDR2: MDHEN and SYDVKM. There are 14 residues in the CDR3. V trimming: 6 bases; J trimming: 7 bases; junction bases outside the gene matches: 10. CDR3 region: CASRPTGDIVGYTF. The CDR3, as DNA: TGTGCCAGCAGACCGACAGGGGACATCGTTGGCTACACCTTC.

This clone was observed a few times. The chain joins TRBV29-1 to TRBJ1-1, with TRBD1 identical over 7 bases. V shed 5 bases, J shed 0 bases, and the junction held 6 bases outside the gene matches. CDR1 and CDR2 (germline): SQVTM, ANQGSEA. This CDR3 is built from 14 residues. The CDR3 DNA follows: TGCAGCGTTTATCGAACAGGGGTGAACACTGAAGCTTTCTTT. It is translated as CSVYRTGVNTEAFF.

This clone was picked up a small number of times. V is TRBV19 and J is TRBJ1-5, with 9 bases lining up with TRBD1. This CDR3 spans 16 amino acids. Per germline, CDR1 LNHDA and CDR2 SQIVND (reference sequence). V was pared by 7 bases and J by 2 bases, with 9 bases of the junction left unmatched. CDR3 sequence reads: CASTTGGGRGNQPQHF. CDR3 sequence (DNA): TGTGCCAGTACCACAGGGGGCGGTCGGGGCAATCAGCCCCAGCATTTT.

The J gene is TRBJ1-6, the V gene TRBV15, with 9 nucleotides matching TRBD1. After removal of 5 bases from V and 5 bases from J, the junction contained 4 bases not matched to a gene. This CDR3 is 15 amino acids long. From germline, CDR1 is LNHNV and CDR2 YYDKDF (reference sequence). The CDR3 region has the DNA TGTGCCACCAGCCCACAGGGGGCCGATAATTCACCCCTCCACTTT. Translation: CATSPQGADNSPLHF.

A word on this clone: Other DNA sequences in the same sample also yield this CDR3. This chain connects TRBV6-1 to TRBJ1-2, with 8 bases that match TRBD1. This CDR3 is built from 14 residues. The germline V gene has CDR1 MNHNS and CDR2 SASEGT. V lost 6 bases to trimming and J lost 0 bases; unmatched junction nucleotides: 3. This CDR3 is CASSGQGANYGYTF. CDR3 DNA: TGTGCCAGCAGCGGACAGGGAGCTAACTATGGCTACACCTTC.

This chain connects TRBV7-9 to TRBJ1-2, with a weak D call TRBD1 (5 bases). Germline loops: CDR1 SEHNR, CDR2 FQNEAQ (reference sequence). The V and J ends lost 3 bases and 4 bases respectively, with 15 bases between them. CDR3 length: 15 amino acids. The CDR3 DNA sequence: TGTGCCAGCAGCTTGTGGTTGCAGGGTTTCTATGGCTACACCTTC. Translation: CASSLWLQGFYGYTF.

The chain combines TRBV12-2 with TRBJ1-5; the table calls TRBD1, which could not be checked here. TRBV12-2 is a documented pseudogene. This CDR3 contains 21 residues. Written as DNA, the CDR3 is TGTGCAAGTCGCCCTCCCCGGACAGCCTATTCGATATACTATAGCAATCAGCCCCAGCATTTT. Protein product: CASRPPRTAYSIYYSNQPQHF.

Comment on this clone: The same CDR3 can be traced to other DNA sequences in this sample. The gene calls are TRBV5-1 and TRBJ2-5; 12 positions match TRBD2. V was pared by 4 bases and J by 2 bases, with 6 bases of the junction left unmatched. CDR3 size: 16 residues. Germline lookup yields CDR1 SGHRS and CDR2 YFSETQ. CDR3 sequence (DNA): TGCGCCAGCAGCCTGGGACTAGCGGGTATACAAGAGACCCAGTACTTC. It encodes CASSLGLAGIQETQYF.

The chain employs TRBV5-1 and TRBJ1-4; D uncertain. The CDR3 is 13 amino acids. Looked up from germline, CDR1 is SGHRS and CDR2 is YFSETQ. V gave up 4 bases and J gave up 5 bases, with 9 bases separating them. CDR3 bases: TGCGCCAGCAGCGTCCGGGAAAATGAAAAACTGTTTTTT. This translates into CASSVRENEKLFF.

The genes are TRBV7-9 and TRBJ1-5; D gene uncertain. This CDR3 comprises 13 residues. Germline assignment: CDR1 SEHNR and CDR2 FQNEAQ (reference sequence). Trimming took 3 bases from V and 6 from J, leaving 9 bases between them. The CDR3 bases are TGTGCCAGCAGCTTGTCAACGGTTCAGCCCCAGCATTTT. Translating it yields CASSLSTVQPQHF.

V gene TRBV7-9 combines with J gene TRBJ1-2; D is unclear. Germline-derived CDR1 and CDR2 are SEHNR and FQNEAQ (reference sequence). The CDR3 loop spans 15 amino acids. Trimming cost V 1 base and J 4 bases, with 13 bases left between them. DNA for the CDR3: TGTGCCAGCAGCTTAGTGGAGGGAGGCAGCTATGGCTACACCTTC. It codes for CASSLVEGGSYGYTF.

As to this clone: An end of the junction does not agree with germline; a read error may underlie this. The V and J genes are TRBV28 and TRBJ2-7, with D perhaps TRBD1 (6 bases). The CDR3 covers 11 residues. In germline, CDR1 is MDHEN, CDR2 SYDVKM. DNA for the CDR3: TGTGCCAGCCAAAACCAGGGGCTTAGGGACTTC. It translates to CASQNQGLRDF.

This CDR3 is CSGRRGIGTDTQYF. As DNA, the CDR3 is TGCAGCGGCCGCCGAGGCATCGGCACAGATACGCAGTATTTT. The V call is TRBV29-1, the J call TRBJ2-3; no clear D. Per germline, CDR1 SQVTM and CDR2 ANQGSEA. There are 14 residues in the CDR3. The V gene lost 7 bases and the J gene lost 1 base, with 15 bases spanning the gap.

CDR3 DNA: TGTGCCATCAGCACAGGGGGAGACACTGAAGCTTTCTTT. Encoded protein: CAISTGGDTEAFF. The gene calls are TRBV10-3 and TRBJ1-1, with 8 positions matching TRBD1. The junction had 3 bases not matched to a gene; V was cut back by 6 bases and J by 3 bases. Germline CDR1 reads ENHRY; CDR2 reads SYGVKD. CDR3 length: 13 residues.

Concerning this clone: Relative to the germline gene, one junction end is altered; a read error may explain this. J is TRBJ1-3 and V is TRBV6-1; D gene ambiguous. CDR3 length: 15 amino acids. Germline loops: CDR1 MNHNS, CDR2 SASEGT. This CDR3 reads CASRSTQASGNTIYF. CDR3 DNA sequence: TGTGCCAGCAGATCTACGCAGGCCTCTGGGAACACCATATATTTT.